This TCR beta chain was sequenced during a study of T-cell memory formation after mild COVID-19. Study outcomes and limitations: Of the contracting clones, CD4+ ones lay mainly in CM and EM, and CD8+ ones in EMRA.

This clonotype showed up just a few times. What it binds is unknown. TCRdb reprocessed the 5' RACE reads with MiXCR, giving one entry per CDR3 protein. The data hold around 300,000 distinct CDR3 sequences, with approximately 14% observed a single time. With V trimmed by 0 bases and J by 6 bases, 6 bases remained unmatched. CDR1 and CDR2 (germline): SGHRS, YFSETQ. CDR3 length: 15 residues. The chain carries TRBV5-1 and TRBJ2-3; TRBD2 aligns across 8 bases. Sequenced: PBMCs or a T cell subset sorted from them (not recorded which). This sequence originates from a young man who had mild COVID-19 (a few samples of this study predate the infection). Cell type and time point are not known. The CDR3 DNA reads as TGCGCCAGCAGCTTGGATCCAGCGGGGGTGGATACGCAGTATTTT. This encodes CASSLDPAGVDTQYF. The full variable domain, in which reference TRBV5-1 and TRBJ2-3 provide the parts outside the CDR3, is KAGVTQTPRYLIKTRGQQVTLSCSPISGHRSVSWYQQTPGQGLQFLFEYFSETQRNKGNFPGRFSGRQFSNSRSEMNVSTLELGDSALYLCASSLDPAGVDTQYFGPGTRLTVL.